This T cell receptor beta chain appears in the sequencing data of a study of T cell repertoires in cytomegalovirus infection. Looking at the study overall: Selection of CMV epitopes for the study included recently identified HLA-C-restricted and well-studied HLA-B-restricted ones. Indications came from public TCR beta signatures; they pointed to CMV infection and to a matching HLA type. General study points: Identification of carriers of CMV plus the relevant HLA was achieved through cumulative public TCR beta family frequency.

MiXCR, run by TCRdb on the reads, gives a single entry per CDR3 protein. The sample lists over 120,000 distinct CDR3 sequences, more than 25% occurring once. In its sample, this clonotype was seen a few times. No antigen is known for it. The V gene lost 7 bases and the J gene lost 0 bases, with 16 bases spanning the gap. The CDR3 covers 16 residues. CDR1 is MNHGY, CDR2 SAAAGT, per germline. The source material was CD8+ T cells from cultured PBMCs, sampled from culture after CMV antigen stimulation. This TCR was sampled from a human donor in good health (CMV status not recorded). Some clones in this sample may be carry-over from other donors' samples. The rearrangement uses TRBV6-8 and TRBJ2-1, with D perhaps TRBD2 (6 bases). CDR3 amino acids: CASTPLAEPSYNEQFF. CDR3 coding DNA: TGTGCCAGCACGCCGTTAGCGGAACCCTCCTACAATGAGCAGTTCTTC.